The entry below describes one TCR beta chain. What it binds is not known. Germline CDR1 reads SQVTM; CDR2 reads ANQGSEA. This CDR3 is 13 amino acids long. Between the trimmed V and J ends, which lost 6 bases and 5 bases, there was a span of 16 bases. This specimen comes from a study of cytomegalovirus exposure and HLA in healthy donors. Whole-study results and caveats: Sequence variants that were highly shared formed a cluster that was likely a sequencing artifact. Further analysis was carried out later, and it showed several of the most significant clusters appearing linked to common viral pathogens. Later on, a genetic analysis was performed. It linked a missense variant in DCLRE1C with V- and J-gene trimming of TCR beta. Earlier results showed most TCR beta V segments being productive about 87% or about 30% of the time.

The PCR made use of 60 Vbeta and 13 Jbeta primers. TCRdb keeps only in-frame clones here, not all; method: immunoSEQ multiplex PCR. The table includes approximately 97,000 clones, around three quarters detected once. The chain links TRBV29-1 to TRBJ1-1, with a tentative D call TRBD1 (5 bases). Material for sequencing was PBMCs. The source of this sequence is a male donor in good health and CMV-seropositive. Here the CDR3 reads CSVRSLGGTEAFF. The CDR3 region has the DNA TGCAGCGTCAGGTCCTTGGGGGGAACTGAAGCTTTCTTT.